This T cell receptor (beta chain) was obtained from a study of CD8 T cells in Susac syndrome. Negative isolation yielded CD4+ and CD8+ T cells, and FACS enriched TEMRA cells. The germline gives CDR1 SGHTA, CDR2 FQGTGA. With V trimmed by 5 bases and J by 6 bases, 5 bases remained unmatched. The CDR3 consists of 14 residues. Random hexamers were used to reverse transcribe 0.5 to 1 ug of RNA. Across 54 Vbeta and 13 Jbeta, immunoSEQ multiplex PCR amplified TCR beta CDR3. MiXCR was run by TCRdb on the immunoSEQ multiplex PCR reads, yielding one entry per CDR3 protein. The table includes about 200,000 distinct CDR3 sequences, about 95% detected once. General study results and limits: The study's TCR sequencing and HLA analysis covered a relatively small number of individuals, and the study acknowledged this.

About this clonotype itself: Its specificity is not known.

The sample comprised CD4+ T cells from PBMCs. The sequence was obtained from a human donor in good health. The chain has TRBV7-3 and TRBJ2-3; TRBD2 matches at 10 bases. This CDR3 is CASSIAGGGDTQYF. As DNA, the CDR3 is TGTGCCAGCAGCATAGCGGGAGGAGGGGATACGCAGTATTTT.